The T cell receptor (beta chain) described here comes from a study of TIL therapy for anti-PD-1-resistant metastatic lung cancer. This CDR3 comprises 15 residues. V lost 0 bases and J 2 bases, leaving 11 bases between the germline ends. Germline-derived CDR1 and CDR2 are SGDLS and YYNGEE. As for time point: pre-treatment sample, taken before nivolumab and TIL therapy. This was the immunoSEQ v3 assay. Survey-level samples got approximately 2.1 million read pairs; deep-level samples got about 4.5-6.5 million. Using immunoSEQ multiplex PCR, the repertoire was profiled, and TCRdb retains in-frame clones only, with some absent. The sample yields 52,000 or so clones, about 81% seen once.

Sequenced material: blood, taken at baseline. The clonotype comes from a person aged 25-85 years with non-small cell lung cancer. The genes are TRBV9 and TRBJ2-5; D gene ambiguous. The CDR3 here is CASSVVGVSQETQYF. The CDR3 coding sequence is TGTGCCAGCAGCGTAGTTGGGGTTTCACAAGAGACCCAGTACTTC. Complete variable domain (other parts from reference TRBV9 and TRBJ2-5): DSGVTQTPKHLITATGQRVTLRCSPRSGDLSVYWYQQSLDQGLQFLIQYYNGEERAKGNILERFSAQQFPDLHSELNLSSLELGDSALYFCASSVVGVSQETQYFGPGTRLLVL.